Below, one TCR beta chain is given with its context. The antigen it recognizes is unknown. Per-base quality was not reported, and no clone a single base away is much larger than it. The data belong to a study of blood T cell repertoires in COVID-19 (dated by TCRdb to about 2020). About the study as a whole: Samples from collaborators originated in the United States, Italy and Spain and spanned both the acute and convalescent phases of COVID-19. The prospective study material was composed of cDNA or gDNA derived from T cells, B-cell-depleted T cells, or PBMCs. Subjects who had been exposed to COVID-19, were actively infected with it, or had recovered from it provided the deeply sampled blood TCRbeta repertoires that made up the dataset. A freely available public database, intended as a resource for researchers studying the immune response to SARS-CoV-2, is where the repertoires were released. The samples were drawn from two sources: the first 160 participants of the ongoing ImmuneRACE study, and fewer than 1,500 subjects contributed by 6 global collaborators. Sample metadata almost always included a de-identified subject ID, COVID-19 status, age in years and sex. HLA class I and class II types, where available, came from metadata supplied by the sample provider rather than from assay-based typing. Results the study describes overall, beyond this receptor: The quantity of clinical and demographic metadata differed by source and by participant and was supplied without curation.

The immunoSEQ Assay, a bias-controlled multiplex PCR, was used to amplify TCRbeta CDR3 regions from genomic DNA. The paper's data handling went like this. The number of nucleated cells in each sample was estimated by amplification of reference gene primers within the assay. To quantify the absolute abundance of each unique TCRbeta CDR3 rearrangement, sequence reads were collapsed and filtered. For each sample, productive Simpson clonality was calculated as the square root of Simpson's diversity index over productive rearrangements. TCRdb holds this immuneACCESS table with in-frame rearrangements only. Some clones are missing; in checked studies, unresolved V genes explain under half, and the rest has no known cause. Clone size and V and J calls were adopted from that table, with D and trimming inferred from the DNA. This sample comprises about 260,000 clones, 80% to 90% of them detected only once. 10% of the sample goes to the ten largest clones.

In Seattle, one collaborating source enrolled patients while the infection was active and tracked those patients longitudinally over the course of disease. Each collaborating institution followed its own protocols to collect whole blood in K2EDTA tubes. For TCRbeta analysis, collaborators shipped samples in one of three forms: frozen whole blood, isolated PBMCs, or DNA extracted from either of those sample types. Sequences were obtained from peripheral blood. This sequence originates from a woman between 70 and 85 years old with COVID-19, enrolled during active disease.

In nucleotides, the sequence is TGCGCCAGCAGCTTTGGCATTTCGAACACTGAAGCTTTCTTT. This encodes CASSFGISNTEAFF. The rearranged chain carries TRBV5-1 and TRBJ1-1; the D gene lacks a confident call. CDR1 and CDR2 (SGHRS, YFSETQ) derive from the germline V gene. Between the V and J ends, shortened by 2 bases and 1 base respectively, the junction contains 9 bases. The CDR3 goes from the cysteine to the phenylalanine over 14 residues. The retained sequence is limited to the CDR3, 42 bases, with the frame set at the first base.